The rows below give T cell receptor beta chains drawn from one sample of a study of blood T cell repertoires in COVID-19. Method: immunoSEQ multiplex PCR; TCRdb's copy keeps in-frame clones and lacks some. The sample records a few hundred thousand clones, 88% being singletons. Sequences were obtained from peripheral blood. These receptors were taken from a woman under 40 with COVID-19, enrolled during active disease. The CDR3 runs from the conserved cysteine through the conserved F or W. The D gene is left open where the match is weak. Clone size, where shown, is once, few, many, or a class for clones that have expanded.

cdr3_nt cdr3_aa j_call d_call v_call clone_size
TGTGCCAGCAGCATCGGGGTTACAAACACCGGGGAGCTGTTTTTT CASSIGVTNTGELFF TRBJ2-2 . TRBV7-9 .
TGTGCCAGTAGTTGGTTTCTAGCGGGAGAATACGAGCAGTACTTC CASSWFLAGEYEQYF TRBJ2-7 TRBD2 TRBV19 .
TGTGCCAGCAGCTCGGACTGGGATCAGCCCCAGCATTTT CASSSDWDQPQHF TRBJ1-5 . TRBV5-4 once
TGTGCCAGCAGCGTAGGGCACCGCTCCTACAATGAGCAGTTCTTC CASSVGHRSYNEQFF TRBJ2-1 . TRBV9 .
TGTGCCAGCAGCTTAGGTCCAGGGATGGGCTACACCTTC CASSLGPGMGYTF TRBJ1-2 . TRBV11-2 .
TGTGCCAGCAGCTTGGCCTTTACAGGGCTAGGCTACACCTTC CASSLAFTGLGYTF TRBJ1-2 . TRBV5-6 .
TGCGCCAGCAGCTTGCTGGGGTGGCCCTCCGACAGGGGAAAGGGGTCCAAAGCCAAAAACATTCAGTACTTC CASSLLGWPSDRGKGSKAKNIQYF TRBJ2-4 TRBD1 TRBV5-1 .
TGCGCCAGCAGCTTGGGACAGGGTGAGGGGACCCAGTACTTC CASSLGQGEGTQYF TRBJ2-5 TRBD1 TRBV5-1 .
TGCAGCGTTGTACCCGACAGCGAGCAGTACTTC CSVVPDSEQYF TRBJ2-7 . TRBV29-1 .
TGTGCCAGCAGTGTGGGACAGGGGATTACCTACGAGCAGTACTTC CASSVGQGITYEQYF TRBJ2-7 TRBD1 TRBV2 .
TGTGCCACCAGTGACCCCGGACAGGGTTCTGAGACCCAGTACTTC CATSDPGQGSETQYF TRBJ2-5 TRBD1 TRBV24-1 .
TGTGCCAGCAGCTTGTTTAGCTACCAAGAGACCCAGTACTTC CASSLFSYQETQYF TRBJ2-5 . TRBV5-4 .
TGTGCCAGTAGTATAGCTGACAGTACTGGGGCCAACGTCCTGACTTTC CASSIADSTGANVLTF TRBJ2-6 . TRBV19 .
TGTGCCAGCAGTTACTCGGCAGGGGGGATCCCCTACGAGCAGTACTTC CASSYSAGGIPYEQYF TRBJ2-7 . TRBV6-5 few
TGTGCCAGCAGTCATATACCAGGGCCCAAGGGTCAGCCCCAGCATTTT CASSHIPGPKGQPQHF TRBJ1-5 . TRBV27 .
TGCGCCAGCAGCCAGGTCTTTCCAGGGACAGCTCAAGAGACCCAGTACTTC CASSQVFPGTAQETQYF TRBJ2-5 TRBD1 TRBV4-1 .
TGTGCCAGCAGCGCAACACGGGGGTGGAATTCACCCCTCCACTTT CASSATRGWNSPLHF TRBJ1-6 . TRBV7-9 .
TGTGCCAGCAGCCCCGGAGGGGGACTAGCGGACAATGAGCAGTTCTTC CASSPGGGLADNEQFF TRBJ2-1 TRBD2 TRBV5-4 .
TGTGCCAGCAGTCACGGACTAGCGGGATCAAAAAACATTCAGTACTTC CASSHGLAGSKNIQYF TRBJ2-4 TRBD2 TRBV6-6 once
TGTGCCAGCAGCCAGTCCAGCGGGGGCGGTGAGACCCAGTACTTC CASSQSSGGGETQYF TRBJ2-5 TRBD2 TRBV3-1/TRBV3-2 .
TGTGCCAGCAGCACCCGGACTAGCGGTAACACCGGGGAGCTGTTTTTT CASSTRTSGNTGELFF TRBJ2-2 TRBD2 TRBV11-3 .
TGTGCCAGTAGTGCGCCGGGGGGACGTCCTGAAAAACTGTTTTTT CASSAPGGRPEKLFF TRBJ1-4 . TRBV19 once
TGTGCCAGCAGCTTAGCGGGCGGGAGTCTATTAGGGCAGTACTTC CASSLAGGSLLGQYF TRBJ2-7 TRBD2 TRBV7-6 .
TGTGCCAGCAGCCAAGAGGACGGGACAGGGAGTGGTGGCTACACCTTC CASSQEDGTGSGGYTF TRBJ1-2 TRBD1 TRBV4-2 .
TGTGCCAGCAGCTTGGAGGGACAGGGGGACGAGCAGTACTTC CASSLEGQGDEQYF TRBJ2-7 TRBD1 TRBV5-4 .
TGTGCCAGCAGACGGGACACCACTGAAGCTTTCTTT CASRRDTTEAFF TRBJ1-1 . TRBV28 .